This T cell receptor (beta chain) was documented in a study of cytomegalovirus exposure and HLA in healthy donors. Study findings and constraints: In vitro, three CMV-associated chains proved specific for CMV antigens. The authors excluded some V segments, including TRBV6-2 and TRBV6-3, as indistinguishable. Analyses of presence/absence relied on an assumption of roughly uniform sequencing depth across donors. A link between a missense DCLRE1C variant and TCR beta V- and J-gene trimming emerged from a later analysis.

Primers: 60 Vbeta forward and 13 Jbeta reverse. TCRdb keeps only in-frame clones here, not all; method: immunoSEQ multiplex PCR. The sample comprises 80,000 to 100,000 clones, about 81% of which are singletons, and 1.4% rests with the top ten. The CDR3 loop spans 15 amino acids. In germline, CDR1 is MNHEY, CDR2 SVGAGI. J was trimmed by 7 bases and V by 5 bases; bases with no gene match: 10. In the case of this clone: Its target is unknown.

Sequences were obtained from PBMCs. The chain links TRBV6-5 to TRBJ1-4, with 7 bases matching TRBD1. This TCR came from a man aged 35 to 55 in good health and CMV-seronegative. CDR3 DNA: TGTGCCAGCAGTCGATCGACAGGGTCTGGTGAAAAACTGTTTTTT. Protein sequence: CASSRSTGSGEKLFF.